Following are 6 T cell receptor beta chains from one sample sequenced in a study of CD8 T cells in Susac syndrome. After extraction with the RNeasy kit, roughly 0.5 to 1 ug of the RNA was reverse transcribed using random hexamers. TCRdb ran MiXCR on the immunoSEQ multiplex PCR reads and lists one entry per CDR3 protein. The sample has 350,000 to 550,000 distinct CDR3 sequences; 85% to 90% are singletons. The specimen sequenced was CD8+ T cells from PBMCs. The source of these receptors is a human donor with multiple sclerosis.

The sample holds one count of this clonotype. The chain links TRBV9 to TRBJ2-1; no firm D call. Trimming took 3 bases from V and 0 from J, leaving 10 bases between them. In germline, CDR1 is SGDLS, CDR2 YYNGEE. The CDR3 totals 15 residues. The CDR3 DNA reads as TGTGCCAGCAGCGATGAGATTAGCTCCTACAATGAGCAGTTCTTC. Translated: CASSDEISSYNEQFF.

DNA of the CDR3: TGCAGCGTTGAAACTAGCGGGGACAATGAGCAGTTCTTC. Amino acids: CSVETSGDNEQFF. The chain uses TRBV29-1 and TRBJ2-1, with TRBD2 matching 10 bases. Germline V gives CDR1 SQVTM, CDR2 ANQGSEA. CDR3 length: 13 amino acids. Trimming removed 2 bases from V and 5 bases from J; junction bases left unmatched: 0.

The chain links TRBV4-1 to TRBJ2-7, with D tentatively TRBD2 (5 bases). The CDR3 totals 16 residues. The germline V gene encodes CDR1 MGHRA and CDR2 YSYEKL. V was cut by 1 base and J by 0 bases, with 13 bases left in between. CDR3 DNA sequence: TGCGCCAGCAGCCAAGTCCGGCCCGGGAACTCCTACGAGCAGTACTTC. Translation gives CASSQVRPGNSYEQYF.

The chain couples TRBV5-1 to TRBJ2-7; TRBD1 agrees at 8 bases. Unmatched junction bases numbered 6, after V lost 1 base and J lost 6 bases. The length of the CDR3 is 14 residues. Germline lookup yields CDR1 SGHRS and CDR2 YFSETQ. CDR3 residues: CASSLLGTGGEQYF. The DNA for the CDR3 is TGCGCCAGCAGCTTGTTGGGGACAGGCGGCGAGCAGTACTTC.

CDR3: CASTLRGTIYEQYF. The CDR3 nucleotides are TGTGCCAGCACCCTACGAGGGACTATCTACGAGCAGTACTTC. V is TRBV28 and J is TRBJ2-7; 7 bases map to TRBD2. Germline CDR1 and CDR2: MDHEN and SYDVKM. The CDR3 covers 14 residues. With V trimmed by 7 bases and J by 3 bases, 9 bases remained unmatched.

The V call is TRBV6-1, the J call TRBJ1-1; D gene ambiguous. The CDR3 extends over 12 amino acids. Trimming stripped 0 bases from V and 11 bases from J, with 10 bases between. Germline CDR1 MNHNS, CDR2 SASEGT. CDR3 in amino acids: CASSEALDAAFF. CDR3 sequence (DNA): TGTGCCAGCAGTGAAGCCCTGGATGCGGCTTTCTTT.